One sample yielded the 9 T cell receptor beta chains listed below, sequenced in a study of cytomegalovirus exposure and HLA in healthy donors. PCR was performed using 60 Vbeta and 13 Jbeta primers. Sequencing used immunoSEQ multiplex PCR; TCRdb keeps in-frame clones, though not all of them. The profile shows approximately 200,000 clones, roughly four fifths of them singletons. Sequenced material: PBMCs. The receptors derive from a woman between 18 and 29 years old in good health and CMV-seropositive.

The rearrangement joins TRBV4-1 to TRBJ1-1, with D uncertain. Germline lookup yields CDR1 MGHRA and CDR2 YSYEKL. The CDR3 runs to 14 residues. V dropped 1 base and J dropped 0 bases, with 6 bases sitting between them. CDR3 bases: TGCGCCAGCAGCCAAGGGCCCATGAACACTGAAGCTTTCTTT. This translates into CASSQGPMNTEAFF.

This rearrangement joins TRBV19 to TRBJ2-5, with TRBD1 matching over 8 bases. J gave up 3 bases and V 4 bases, and 7 bases lay outside the gene matches. CDR3 length: 15 residues. CDR1 is LNHDA and CDR2 is SQIVND in the germline V gene (reference sequence). The CDR3 protein is CASSSPRTGKETQYF. The CDR3 DNA reads as TGTGCCAGTAGTAGCCCACGGACAGGGAAAGAGACCCAGTACTTC.

This chain connects TRBV6-5 to TRBJ2-1; TRBD2 matches at 10 bases. Trimming removed 8 bases from V and 16 bases from J; junction bases left unmatched: 8. Germline values: CDR1 MNHEY, CDR2 SVGAGI. This CDR3 spans 11 amino acids. The CDR3 nucleotides are TGTGCCAGCGGTATAGCGGGGGGAGGTTTCTTC. Translating gives CASGIAGGGFF.

This CDR3 is CASSLRQGVNTEAFF. CDR3 coding DNA: TGTGCCAGCAGTCTAAGGCAGGGTGTTAACACTGAAGCTTTCTTT. The chain combines TRBV6-1 with TRBJ1-1, with D maybe TRBD1 (5 bases). The V and J ends lost 5 bases and 2 bases respectively, with 15 bases between them. This CDR3 spans 15 amino acids. Germline-derived CDR1 and CDR2 are MNHNS and SASEGT.

V usage is TRBV29-1 and J usage is TRBJ1-2, with D hard to call. The CDR3 totals 13 residues. Germline CDR1 and CDR2: SQVTM and ANQGSEA. Trimming took off 8 bases at V and 0 bases at J, with 13 bases between the two ends. CDR3 sequence: CSPILLANYGYTF. In DNA form, the CDR3 reads TGCAGCCCCATTTTGTTAGCTAACTATGGCTACACCTTC.

This chain joins TRBV4-2 and TRBJ2-1; TRBD1 agrees at 8 bases. Germline CDR1 LGHNA, CDR2 YNFKEQ. Losses at the gene ends were 4 bases for V and 4 bases for J; bases not matched to a gene: 9. This CDR3 has 16 residues. CDR3 region: CASSLEGGQGYNEQFF. As DNA, the CDR3 is TGTGCCAGCAGCCTAGAAGGCGGACAGGGATACAATGAGCAGTTCTTC.

The chain links TRBV2 to TRBJ1-4; D is undetermined. The germline V and J ends were trimmed by 4 bases and 7 bases, with 13 bases remaining between them. The germline CDR1 and CDR2 sequences are SNHLY and FYNNEI. The CDR3 is 14 amino acids. The CDR3 protein is CASSALRAGEKLFF. CDR3 nucleotides: TGTGCCAGCAGTGCCCTGAGGGCGGGTGAAAAACTGTTTTTT.

The sample holds one count of this clone. V and J are TRBV5-5 and TRBJ1-4; 7 nucleotides agree with TRBD1. Trimming at V came to 4 bases and at J to 7 bases, leaving 10 bases not matched to a gene. The germline V gene encodes CDR1 SGHKS and CDR2 YYEKEE (reference sequence). The CDR3 consists of 15 residues. The CDR3 loop reads CASSRDSVMGEKLFF. CDR3 nucleotides: TGTGCCAGCAGCAGGGACAGCGTTATGGGTGAAAAACTGTTTTTT.

This chain links TRBV5-1 with TRBJ2-1; 8 bases agree with TRBD1. Looked up from germline, CDR1 is SGHRS and CDR2 is YFSETQ. The CDR3 consists of 14 residues. With 4 bases clipped from V and 5 bases from J, the junction kept 5 bases outside the gene matches. The CDR3 is CASSLGQGDNEQFF. The CDR3, as DNA: TGCGCCAGCAGCCTAGGACAGGGAGACAATGAGCAGTTCTTC.